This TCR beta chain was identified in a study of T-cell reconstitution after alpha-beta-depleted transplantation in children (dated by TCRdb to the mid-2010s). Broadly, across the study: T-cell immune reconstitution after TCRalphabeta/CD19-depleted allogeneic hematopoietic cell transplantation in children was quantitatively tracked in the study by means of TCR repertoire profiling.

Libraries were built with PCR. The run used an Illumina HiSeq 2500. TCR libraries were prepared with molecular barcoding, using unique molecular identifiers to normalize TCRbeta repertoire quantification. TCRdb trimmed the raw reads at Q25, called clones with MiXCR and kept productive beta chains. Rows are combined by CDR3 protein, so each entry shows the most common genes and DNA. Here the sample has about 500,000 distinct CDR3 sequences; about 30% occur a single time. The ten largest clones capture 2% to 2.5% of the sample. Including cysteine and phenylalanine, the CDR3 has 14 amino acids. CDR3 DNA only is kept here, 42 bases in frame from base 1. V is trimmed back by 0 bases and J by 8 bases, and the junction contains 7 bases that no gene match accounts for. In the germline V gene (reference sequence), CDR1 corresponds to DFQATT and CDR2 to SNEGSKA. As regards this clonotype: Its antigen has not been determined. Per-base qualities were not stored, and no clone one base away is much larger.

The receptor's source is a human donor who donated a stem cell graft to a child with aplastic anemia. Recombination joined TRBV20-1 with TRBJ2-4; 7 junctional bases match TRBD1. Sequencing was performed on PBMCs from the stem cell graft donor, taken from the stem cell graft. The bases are TGCAGTGCTAGAGATGTGCCAGGGGGTGACATTCAGTACTTC. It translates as CSARDVPGGDIQYF.